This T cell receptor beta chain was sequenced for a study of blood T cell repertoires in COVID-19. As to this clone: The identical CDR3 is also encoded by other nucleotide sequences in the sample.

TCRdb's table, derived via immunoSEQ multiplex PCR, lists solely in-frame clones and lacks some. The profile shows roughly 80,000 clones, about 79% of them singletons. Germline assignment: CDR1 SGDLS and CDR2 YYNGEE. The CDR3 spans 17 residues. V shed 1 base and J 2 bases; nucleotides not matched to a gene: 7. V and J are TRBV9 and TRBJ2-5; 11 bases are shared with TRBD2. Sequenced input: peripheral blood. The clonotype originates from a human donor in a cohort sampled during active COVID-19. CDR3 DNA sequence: TGTGCCAGCAGCGTAAAAGGCCTAGCGGGGGGACAAGAGACCCAGTACTTC. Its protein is CASSVKGLAGGQETQYF.